The source of this TCR beta chain is a study of blood T cell repertoires in COVID-19. Study in general: PBMCs, B-cell-depleted T cells, or T cells provided the cDNA or gDNA that made up the material.

V was pared by 5 bases and J by 6 bases, with 7 bases of the junction left unmatched. This CDR3 has 14 residues. Germline V CDR1 and CDR2: SGHVS, FQNEAQ. As handled by the study authors: Researchers report that nucleated cell counts were estimated from reference gene primer amplification. The table came from immunoSEQ multiplex PCR; TCRdb's copy has only in-frame clones and leaves some out. The V and J calls and the clone size are those of that table, but D and trimming were determined from the DNA. The table lists about 180,000 clones, roughly 88% of them singletons. The specimen was PBMCs or T cells enriched from blood (not recorded which). The chain has TRBV7-8 and TRBJ2-4; 7 nucleotides agree with TRBD1. The sequence came from a man aged 45-65 years who had recovered from COVID-19. CDR3 DNA sequence: TGTGCCAGCAGCGTGGATCGACAGGGAAACATTCAGTACTTC. Encoded protein: CASSVDRQGNIQYF.